This T cell receptor beta chain is from a study of cytomegalovirus exposure and HLA in healthy donors. J lost 7 bases, V lost 3 bases, and 3 bases had no gene match. The CDR3 is 12 residues long. CDR1 GTSNPN and CDR2 SVGIG come from the germline V gene (reference sequence). Researchers ran the PCR with 60 Vbeta and 13 Jbeta primers. Assay: immunoSEQ multiplex PCR; the TCRdb copy retains only in-frame clones and omits some. Here the sample table reports 110,000 to 150,000 clones. The genes are TRBV30 and TRBJ1-1; TRBD1 matches 9 bases. This TCR was recovered from a male donor in good health and CMV-seronegative. Sequenced sample: PBMCs. CDR3 DNA sequence: TGTGCCTGGAGGGACAGGGGCAGTGAAGCTTTCTTT. Its translation: CAWRDRGSEAFF.